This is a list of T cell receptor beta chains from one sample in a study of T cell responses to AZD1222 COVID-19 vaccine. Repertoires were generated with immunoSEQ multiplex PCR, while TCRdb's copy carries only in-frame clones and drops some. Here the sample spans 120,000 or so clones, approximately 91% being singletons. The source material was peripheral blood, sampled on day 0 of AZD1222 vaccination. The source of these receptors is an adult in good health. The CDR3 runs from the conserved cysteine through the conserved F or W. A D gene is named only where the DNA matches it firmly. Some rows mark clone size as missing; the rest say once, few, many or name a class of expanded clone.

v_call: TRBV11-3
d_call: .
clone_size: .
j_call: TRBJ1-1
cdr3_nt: TGTGCCAGCAGCTTTAACGGGGAGGGAAGCACTGAAGCTTTCTTT
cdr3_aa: CASSFNGEGSTEAFF

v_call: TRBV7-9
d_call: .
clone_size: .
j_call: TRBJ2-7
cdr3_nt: TGTGCCAGCAGCTTAGCAGATCAGCAGTACTTC
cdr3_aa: CASSLADQQYF

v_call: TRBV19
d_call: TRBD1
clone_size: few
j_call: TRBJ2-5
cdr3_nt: TGTGCCAGTAGTACGGGACAGGGGACCCAGTACTTC
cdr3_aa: CASSTGQGTQYF

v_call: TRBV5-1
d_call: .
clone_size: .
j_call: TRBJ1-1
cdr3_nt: TGCGCCAGCAGCTTGGGGACGGGGGGCGGAACTGAAGCTTTCTTT
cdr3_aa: CASSLGTGGGTEAFF

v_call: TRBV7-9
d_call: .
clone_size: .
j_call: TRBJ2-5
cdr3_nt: TGTGCCAGCAGCTTAGGGGGCAACTCGGGTTTGGAGACCCAGTACTTC
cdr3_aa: CASSLGGNSGLETQYF

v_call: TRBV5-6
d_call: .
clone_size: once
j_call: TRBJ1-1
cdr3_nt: TGTGCCAGCAGCACACGACGGAACACTGAAGCTTTCTTT
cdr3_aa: CASSTRRNTEAFF

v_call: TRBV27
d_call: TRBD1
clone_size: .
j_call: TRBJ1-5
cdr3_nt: TGTGCCAGCAGTTCTCGGGACAGGGGCGGCAATAGCAATCAGCCCCAGCATTTT
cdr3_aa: CASSSRDRGGNSNQPQHF

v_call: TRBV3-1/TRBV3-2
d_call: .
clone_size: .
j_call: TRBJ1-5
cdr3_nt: TGTGCCAGCAGCCCAGACGAAGAACAGCCCCAGCATTTT
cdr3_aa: CASSPDEEQPQHF

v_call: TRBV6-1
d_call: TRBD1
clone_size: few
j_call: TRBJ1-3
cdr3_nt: TGTGCCAGCAGTGAGTTTGGGACAGTAACCTCTGGAAACACCATATATTTT
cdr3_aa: CASSEFGTVTSGNTIYF

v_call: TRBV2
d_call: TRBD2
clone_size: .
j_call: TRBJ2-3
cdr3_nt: TGTGCCAGCAGTGAAACTCAAACTCTAGCGGGCACAGATACGCAGTATTTT
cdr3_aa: CASSETQTLAGTDTQYF

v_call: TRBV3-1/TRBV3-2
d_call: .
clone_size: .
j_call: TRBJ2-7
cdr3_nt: TGTGCCAGCAGCCAAGAGGAAGGGCAGGCCAGCGGCGAGCAGTACTTC
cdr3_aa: CASSQEEGQASGEQYF

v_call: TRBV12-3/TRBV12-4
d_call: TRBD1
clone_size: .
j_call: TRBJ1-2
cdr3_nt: TGTGCCAGCAGTACAGGGGTTGGATATGGCTACACCTTC
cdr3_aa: CASSTGVGYGYTF

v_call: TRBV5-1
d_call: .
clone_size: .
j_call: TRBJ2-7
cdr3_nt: TGCGCCAGCAGGGATGTCAGGAGCTCCTACGAGCAGTACTTC
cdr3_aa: CASRDVRSSYEQYF

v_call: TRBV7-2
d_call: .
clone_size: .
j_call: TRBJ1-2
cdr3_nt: TGTGCCAGTACCACAGGGTCCCTTAACTATGGCTACACCTTC
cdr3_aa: CASTTGSLNYGYTF

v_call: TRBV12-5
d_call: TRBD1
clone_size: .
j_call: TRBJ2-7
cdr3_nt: TGTGCTAGTGGTTTGGTACTCGGACAGGGTATCAACGAGCAGTACTTC
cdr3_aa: CASGLVLGQGINEQYF

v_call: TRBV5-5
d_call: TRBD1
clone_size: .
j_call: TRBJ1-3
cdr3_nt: TGTGCCAGCAGCGTAGCGGAGGGGGCGCCTGGAAACACCATATATTTT
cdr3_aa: CASSVAEGAPGNTIYF

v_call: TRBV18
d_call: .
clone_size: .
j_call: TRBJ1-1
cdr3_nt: TGTGCCAGCTCACCACAAGGCAGTCCGAACACTGAAGCTTTCTTT
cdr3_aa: CASSPQGSPNTEAFF

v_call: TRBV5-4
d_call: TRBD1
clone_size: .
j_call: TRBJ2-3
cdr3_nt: TGTGCCAGCAGCTCCCCCGGGACAGGGGGCGATGGCACAGATACGCAGTATTTT
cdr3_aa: CASSSPGTGGDGTDTQYF